The 15 T cell receptor beta chains in this list originate from one sample, sequenced in a study of human T cells and chemical hapten exposure. Via MiXCR, TCRdb re-called the RACE reads, giving one row per CDR3 protein. Here the sample spans approximately 41,000 distinct CDR3 sequences, just under 4% being singletons. Specified time point: patch test 1, 2 weeks after DPC sensitization. Treatment defined: therapeutic diphenylcyclopropenone sensitization with weekly scalp DPC. Whole blood that had not been fractionated was the source of extracted total RNA. This material consisted of whole blood, taken in connection with sensitization to the hapten diphenylcyclopropenone (DPC). The receptors stem from a man aged 45-65 years with alopecia areata. Some clones in this sample may be carry-over from other donors' samples.

This clonotype was seen many times. This CDR3 reads CASSIQGVRMNTEAFF. CDR3 DNA sequence: TGCGCCAGCAGCATCCAGGGGGTAAGGATGAACACTGAAGCTTTCTTT. V gene TRBV5-1 combines with J gene TRBJ1-1; 7 bases are a match to TRBD1. There are 16 residues in the CDR3. CDR1 SGHRS and CDR2 YFSETQ come from the germline V gene. Trimming removed 4 bases from V and 0 bases from J; junction bases left unmatched: 9.

This clonotype has a count of ten or more. This chain uses TRBV29-1 with TRBJ2-7, with TRBD2 identical over 9 bases. This CDR3 has 13 residues. Germline assignment: CDR1 SQVTM and CDR2 ANQGSEA. J gave up 7 bases and V 4 bases, and 8 bases lay outside the gene matches. CDR3 amino acids: CSVVGGRGGEQYF. CDR3 sequence (DNA): TGCAGCGTTGTAGGCGGGAGGGGAGGAGAGCAGTACTTC.

In this sample, this clonotype turned up many times. V gene TRBV7-8 combines with J gene TRBJ2-3; D ambiguous. The CDR3 has 13 residues. The V end lost 1 base, the J end lost 5 bases, and 7 bases lay between the germline ends. The germline gives CDR1 SGHVS, CDR2 FQNEAQ. The CDR3 loop is CASSLVGLDTQYF. DNA for the CDR3: TGTGCCAGCAGCTTAGTGGGTTTAGATACGCAGTATTTT.

This clonotype was seen a handful of times. The J gene is TRBJ2-5, the V gene TRBV5-4; 10 nucleotides align to TRBD1. Trimming took 4 bases from V and 5 from J; bases not matched to a gene: 2. Germline CDR1 SGHNT, CDR2 YYREEE (reference sequence). CDR3 length: 13 residues. This chain's CDR3 is CASSPDRGETQYF. The CDR3 DNA is TGTGCCAGCAGCCCGGACAGGGGGGAGACCCAGTACTTC.

This clonotype occurred a few times. This rearrangement joins TRBV6-5 to TRBJ2-1, with TRBD2 identical over 7 bases. This CDR3 has 13 amino acids. J was trimmed by 8 bases and V by 6 bases; bases with no gene match: 7. Germline V gene lookup returns CDR1 MNHEY and CDR2 SVGAGI. The CDR3 sequence: CASSLMGGYEQFF. Here the CDR3 DNA reads TGTGCCAGCAGCCTTATGGGGGGGTATGAGCAGTTCTTC.

Many counts were recorded for this clonotype. The gene calls are TRBV18 and TRBJ2-5; possible D gene TRBD2, 6 bases. Trimming stripped 3 bases from V and 0 bases from J, with 11 bases between. Germline values: CDR1 KGHSH, CDR2 LQKENI. The CDR3 is 15 amino acids. The CDR3 DNA follows: TGTGCCAGCTCACCGCTGACTAGTTACCAAGAGACCCAGTACTTC. It yields the protein CASSPLTSYQETQYF.

There are a few counts of this clonotype. The CDR3 reads CASSLQGPTTEAFF. The CDR3 nucleotides read TGTGCCAGCAGTTTACAGGGTCCTACCACTGAAGCTTTCTTT. The chain carries TRBV12-3 or TRBV12-4 and TRBJ1-1; D possibly corresponds to TRBD1 (5 bases). Trimming took 2 bases from V and 4 from J, leaving 11 bases between them. This CDR3 comprises 14 residues.

This clonotype came up many times. The J gene is TRBJ2-5, the V gene TRBV7-2; 10 bases fit TRBD2. V dropped 5 bases and J dropped 8; count of bases not matched to a gene: 14. The CDR3 loop spans 16 amino acids. The germline CDR1 and CDR2 sequences are SGHTA and FQGNSA. The DNA for the CDR3 is TGTGCCAGCAGCCTCCGAGCGGGACTAGCGACCGGAACCCAGTACTTC. This codes for CASSLRAGLATGTQYF.

This clonotype has ten or more counts. The chain couples TRBV21-1 to TRBJ1-4; the table's D call of TRBD1 was not tested on the DNA. TRBV21-1 is designated a pseudogene. The CDR3 totals 16 residues. CDR3 in amino acids: CASSCGTAATNEKLFF. CDR3 nucleotides: TGTGCCAGCAGCTGCGGGACAGCGGCAACTAATGAAAAACTGTTTTTT.

This clonotype has a count of ten or more. The V gene is TRBV28, the J gene TRBJ2-1; 11 bases match TRBD2. The V gene end was trimmed by 5 bases and the J gene end by 4 bases; junction bases not matched to a gene: 4. This CDR3 has 15 residues. In germline, CDR1 is MDHEN, CDR2 SYDVKM. The CDR3 spells CASSVTSGSYNEQFF. Written as DNA, the CDR3 is TGTGCCAGCAGTGTTACTAGCGGGAGTTACAATGAGCAGTTCTTC. Complete variable domain (other parts from reference TRBV28 and TRBJ2-1): DVKVTQSSRYLVKRTGEKVFLECVQDMDHENMFWYRQDPGLGLRLIYFSYDVKMKEKGDIPEGYSVSREKKERFSLILESASTNQTSMYLCASSVTSGSYNEQFFGPGTRLTVL.

At least ten counts were recorded for this clonotype. The chain links TRBV28 to TRBJ2-7; D not resolved. The CDR3 is 12 residues long. Germline V gene sequence: CDR1 MDHEN, CDR2 SYDVKM. Between the trimmed V and J ends, which lost 2 bases and 4 bases, there was a span of 6 bases. This chain's CDR3 is CASSLRTYEQYF. CDR3 sequence (DNA): TGTGCCAGCAGTTTAAGAACTTACGAGCAGTACTTC. The complete variable domain, with remaining parts taken from reference TRBV28 and TRBJ2-7, reads DVKVTQSSRYLVKRTGEKVFLECVQDMDHENMFWYRQDPGLGLRLIYFSYDVKMKEKGDIPEGYSVSREKKERFSLILESASTNQTSMYLCASSLRTYEQYFGPGTRLTVT.

This clonotype appeared many times. The chain combines TRBV7-2 with TRBJ2-7; 8 bases align to TRBD1. This CDR3 has 14 residues. After removal of 6 bases from V and 3 bases from J, the junction contained 7 bases not matched to a gene. Germline CDR1 SGHTA, CDR2 FQGNSA. The CDR3 loop is CASRRPGQGYEQYF. For the CDR3, the DNA is TGTGCCAGCAGACGGCCAGGACAGGGCTACGAGCAGTACTTC.

At least ten counts were recorded for this clonotype. The chain has TRBV13 and TRBJ2-6, with 8 positions matching TRBD1. Germline V gene sequence: CDR1 PRHDT, CDR2 FYEKMQ (reference sequence). CDR3 length equals 18 residues. The V segment lost 4 bases and the J segment 0 bases; nucleotides outside the gene matches: 8. Here the CDR3 reads CASSSTGQGPSGANVLTF. The CDR3 region has the DNA TGTGCCAGCAGCTCCACCGGACAGGGACCCTCTGGGGCCAACGTCCTGACTTTC.

Only a few counts were recorded for this clonotype. Here the CDR3 reads CASSLIWRQETQYF. The CDR3 bases are TGTGCCAGCAGTTTGATATGGAGGCAAGAGACCCAGTACTTC. The chain employs TRBV28 and TRBJ2-5; possibly TRBD2 for D (5 bases). This CDR3 contains 14 residues. Germline CDR1 reads MDHEN; CDR2 reads SYDVKM. V shed 3 bases and J shed 2 bases, with 10 bases lying between them.

This clonotype appeared many times. The rearrangement uses TRBV20-1 and TRBJ1-1; D gene uncertain. Germline CDR1 and CDR2: DFQATT and SNEGSKA (reference sequence). Trimming removed 2 bases at V and 3 bases at J, with 4 bases between. The length of the CDR3 is 11 residues. The CDR3 DNA reads TGCAGTGCTAGATGGGACACTGAAGCTTTCTTT. As protein: CSARWDTEAFF.